These 15 T cell receptor beta chains came from one sample sequenced in a study of cytomegalovirus exposure and HLA in healthy donors. Data came from immunoSEQ multiplex PCR; TCRdb stores just in-frame clones and leaves some out. In the table there are more than 130,000 clones, almost 90% of which are singletons. The sample consisted of PBMCs. The source of these receptors is a woman in her late teens or twenties in good health and CMV-seropositive.

As for this clone: One end of the junction varies from germline; a read error may be responsible. V usage is TRBV7-7 and J usage is TRBJ2-5; 9 positions agree with TRBD2. Looked up from germline, CDR1 is SSHAT and CDR2 is FNYEAQ (reference sequence). This CDR3 region has 15 residues. The CDR3 protein is CASSQRAGGQETQYF. CDR3 coding DNA: TGTGCTAGCAGCCAAAGGGCGGGGGGGCAAGAGACCCAGTACTTC.

This clone occurred once. This chain links TRBV15 with TRBJ2-7; D is ambiguous. V lost 1 base and J lost 6, with 10 bases in between. Per germline, CDR1 LNHNV and CDR2 YYDKDF (reference sequence). This CDR3 region has 13 residues. The CDR3 DNA sequence: TGTGCCACCAGCAGAGGATCCCTTAGCGAGCAGTACTTC. This translates into CATSRGSLSEQYF.

J is TRBJ2-1 and V is TRBV4-2; D unclear. V gave up 1 base and J gave up 3 bases, with 13 bases separating them. Germline V gives CDR1 LGHNA, CDR2 YNFKEQ. The CDR3 runs to 16 residues. The CDR3 sequence is CASSQASQDLYNEQFF. The DNA for the CDR3 is TGTGCCAGCAGCCAAGCCTCGCAGGATCTCTACAATGAGCAGTTCTTC.

The rearrangement joins TRBV27 to TRBJ1-2, with a possible D match to TRBD1 (5 bases). With 6 bases removed from V and 4 bases from J, the gap between germline ends came to 12 bases. Germline V gives CDR1 MNHEY, CDR2 SMNVEV (reference sequence). CDR3 length equals 13 residues. Here the CDR3 reads CASSLGQVYGYTF. The CDR3 region has the DNA TGTGCCAGCAGCCTCGGACAAGTCTATGGCTACACCTTC.

The rearrangement links TRBV29-1 to TRBJ2-5, with a possible D match to TRBD2 (5 bases). CDR1 and CDR2 (germline): SQVTM, ANQGSEA. The CDR3 runs to 12 residues. The V end lost 6 bases, the J end lost 5 bases, and 13 bases lay between the germline ends. CDR3 loop: CSVASMGETQYF. DNA of the CDR3: TGCAGCGTCGCTAGCATGGGTGAGACCCAGTACTTC. Using reference TRBV29-1 and TRBJ2-5 for the parts outside the CDR3, the full variable domain is SAVISQKPSRDICQRGTSLTIQCQVDSQVTMMFWYRQQPGQSLTLIATANQGSEATYESGFVIDKFPISRPNLTFSTLTVSNMSPEDSSIYLCSVASMGETQYFGPGTRLLVL.

V usage is TRBV11-2 and J usage is TRBJ2-5; a possible D gene is TRBD2 (6 bases). This CDR3 contains 15 residues. V lost 4 bases to trimming and J lost 4 bases, with 16 bases between them. CDR1 and CDR2 (germline): SGHAT, FQNNGV. The CDR3 loop is CASSYSSAPGETQYF. CDR3 in DNA: TGTGCCAGCAGCTATTCTAGCGCCCCTGGAGAGACCCAGTACTTC.

The chain carries TRBV29-1 and TRBJ2-3, with D possibly TRBD2 on 7 matching bases. The germline V gene encodes CDR1 SQVTM and CDR2 ANQGSEA. Trimming left V 4 bases short and J 2 bases short, with 19 bases between. The CDR3 is 16 amino acids. The CDR3 DNA follows: TGCAGCGTTGCGCCCCCATGGCGGGGGCCCACAGATACGCAGTATTTT. Its translation is CSVAPPWRGPTDTQYF.

About this clone: Distinct nucleotide sequences in the sample also encode this CDR3. The CDR3 here is CASSYTAYEQYF. The CDR3 bases are TGTGCCAGCAGTTACACAGCCTACGAGCAGTACTTC. The chain is built from TRBV6-6 and TRBJ2-7; D remains ambiguous. CDR1 and CDR2 (germline): MNHNY, SVGAGI (reference sequence). Deletions cut 2 bases from V and 2 bases from J, with 4 bases between. The CDR3 covers 12 residues.

This clone was detected only a few times. This chain links TRBV5-1 with TRBJ1-2; TRBD1 aligns across 7 bases. Looked up from germline, CDR1 is SGHRS and CDR2 is YFSETQ. This CDR3 has 14 residues. The V segment lost 6 bases and the J segment 3 bases; nucleotides outside the gene matches: 8. The CDR3 is CASTPGTVDYGYTF. CDR3 DNA: TGCGCCAGCACCCCTGGGACAGTGGACTATGGCTACACCTTC.

The rearrangement links TRBV28 to TRBJ2-5; 10 bases are a match to TRBD1. This CDR3 contains 17 residues. V lost 6 bases to trimming and J lost 3 bases; unmatched junction nucleotides: 13. CDR1 is MDHEN and CDR2 is SYDVKM in the germline V gene. The CDR3 loop is CASRRGFDRGQKETQYF. The CDR3 nucleotides read TGTGCCAGCAGACGGGGGTTTGACAGGGGGCAAAAAGAGACCCAGTACTTC.

This chain links TRBV5-1 with TRBJ2-1; 13 bases align to TRBD2. The CDR3 runs 17 residues. Germline-derived CDR1 and CDR2 are SGHRS and YFSETQ. Trimming removed 7 bases from V and 3 bases from J; junction bases left unmatched: 10. The CDR3 is CASQGGLAGSFYNEQFF. In nucleotides, the CDR3 is TGCGCCAGCCAGGGGGGACTAGCGGGAAGCTTCTACAATGAGCAGTTCTTC.

The V and J genes are TRBV7-9 and TRBJ2-7, with D hard to call. The ends were cut back, 4 bases at V and 4 bases at J, with 11 bases in the middle. This CDR3 is 13 amino acids long. The germline gives CDR1 SEHNR, CDR2 FQNEAQ (reference sequence). CDR3 residues: CASSSDIIYEQYF. The CDR3 DNA sequence: TGTGCCAGCAGCTCCGACATAATTTACGAGCAGTACTTC.

The rearrangement links TRBV4-1 to TRBJ2-5; D is unclear. This CDR3 has 14 residues. V was cut by 0 bases and J by 2 bases, with 7 bases left in between. Germline lookup yields CDR1 MGHRA and CDR2 YSYEKL. CDR3 nucleotides: TGCGCCAGCAGCCAAGAATCAGTACAAGAGACCCAGTACTTC. As protein: CASSQESVQETQYF.

The chain uses TRBV6-5 and TRBJ2-7; D may be TRBD2 (6 bases). The CDR3 loop spans 13 amino acids. Germline assignment: CDR1 MNHEY and CDR2 SVGAGI. V lost 6 bases and J lost 0, with 9 bases in between. For the CDR3, the DNA is TGTGCCAGCAGGGAGGGAAACTCCTACGAGCAGTACTTC. Its protein is CASREGNSYEQYF.

This clone was picked up one time. This sequence joins TRBV13 and TRBJ2-2; 9 bases map to TRBD2. The CDR3 sequence is 12 residues long. V shed 4 bases, J shed 16 bases, and the junction held 7 bases outside the gene matches. The germline CDR1 and CDR2 sequences are PRHDT and FYEKMQ (reference sequence). CDR3 sequence (DNA): TGTGCCAGCAGCTATAGCGGGGGACTCGGGTTTTTT. This encodes CASSYSGGLGFF. Supplemented by reference TRBV13 and TRBJ2-2, the full variable domain reads AAGVIQSPRHLIKEKRETATLKCYPIPRHDTVYWYQQGPGQDPQFLISFYEKMQSDKGSIPDRFSAQQFSDYHSELNMSSLELGDSALYFCASSYSGGLGFFGEGSRLTVL.